These 22 T cell receptor beta chains were all obtained from the same sample, sequenced in a study of long-term antiretroviral therapy in people with HIV. Run at survey level, the immunoSEQ assay was version v3.0. Sequencing used immunoSEQ multiplex PCR; TCRdb keeps in-frame clones, though not all of them. Among 7,000 or so clones listed, approximately 70% were seen once. Sequencing was performed on unsorted PBMCs, taken 0.2 years after starting antiretroviral therapy. Every receptor here comes from a man aged 40-49 years with HIV.

This clone was picked up one time. The rearrangement joins TRBV5-1 to TRBJ2-3; D uncertain. V was clipped by 3 bases and J by 7 bases, with 9 bases between them. Germline values: CDR1 SGHRS, CDR2 YFSETQ. The CDR3 has 12 residues. The CDR3 sequence is CASSSLYNTQYF. CDR3 in DNA: TGCGCCAGCAGCTCGTTATATAATACGCAGTATTTT.

The chain is built from TRBV6-5 and TRBJ2-7; D might be TRBD1 or TRBD2, each matching 6 bases. The CDR3 is made up of 11 amino acids. Germline CDR1 reads MNHEY; CDR2 reads SVGAGI. V gave up 8 bases and J gave up 10 bases, with 15 bases separating them. CDR3 sequence reads: CASLRGGTQYF. Here the CDR3 DNA reads TGTGCCAGCCTACGGGGCGGGACACAGTACTTC.

The J gene is TRBJ2-4, the V gene TRBV19; 12 bases fit TRBD2. The CDR3 is 18 amino acids. Germline CDR1 LNHDA, CDR2 SQIVND (reference sequence). V was clipped by 0 bases and J by 4 bases; unmatched bases: 7. The CDR3 DNA sequence: TGTGCCAGTAGTATAGATCCCCCGGGGACTAGCGGGAAAAACATTCAGTACTTC. It specifies CASSIDPPGTSGKNIQYF.

This clone has only a few counts. V usage is TRBV4-1 and J usage is TRBJ2-1, with TRBD2 identical over 10 bases. The CDR3 is 17 residues long. Trimming removed 1 base from V and 8 bases from J; junction bases left unmatched: 11. Germline V gives CDR1 MGHRA, CDR2 YSYEKL. The CDR3 DNA reads as TGCGCCAGCAGCCAAGGGACTAGCGGCGGCCGGGGCGATGAGCAGTTCTTC. Protein sequence: CASSQGTSGGRGDEQFF.

This clone is categorized as medium-sized. V gene TRBV5-6 combines with J gene TRBJ2-6; TRBD2 might be the D (6 bases). The CDR3 totals 16 residues. V was pared by 4 bases and J by 0 bases, with 11 bases between. From germline, CDR1 is SGHDT and CDR2 YYEEEE. CDR3 protein: CASSPAGGSGANVLTF. In DNA form, the CDR3 reads TGTGCCAGCAGCCCCGCCGGGGGCTCTGGGGCCAACGTCCTGACTTTC.

The CDR3 DNA sequence: TGTGCCAGCAGCTCAGGGAGGAGTATGAACACTGAAGCTTTCTTT. It yields the protein CASSSGRSMNTEAFF. The chain has TRBV5-4 and TRBJ1-1; possible D gene TRBD1, 5 bases. Per the germline V gene, CDR1 is SGHNT and CDR2 is YYREEE (reference sequence). The CDR3 has 15 residues. Trimming left V 3 bases short and J 0 bases short, with 12 bases between.

This clone has just one count. V gene TRBV14 combines with J gene TRBJ1-2; D is undetermined. The CDR3 covers 15 residues. In germline, CDR1 is SGHDN, CDR2 FVKESK. V lost 0 bases and J 5 bases, leaving 13 bases between the germline ends. The CDR3 sequence is CASSQDLDTEYGYTF. The CDR3 DNA reads as TGTGCCAGCAGCCAAGATTTGGATACCGAATATGGCTACACCTTC.

The CDR3 region is CASSEGAGVSYNEQFF. Written as DNA, the CDR3 is TGTGCCAGCAGTGAAGGAGCGGGGGTCTCCTACAATGAGCAGTTCTTC. The chain carries TRBV25-1 and TRBJ2-1; 8 bases map to TRBD2. CDR3 length equals 16 residues. Germline lookup yields CDR1 MGHDK and CDR2 SYGVNS. V shed 2 bases, J shed 0 bases, and the junction held 3 bases outside the gene matches.

The chain employs TRBV5-1 and TRBJ1-1, with 10 bases aligning to TRBD1. This CDR3 is 14 amino acids long. The V and J ends lost 3 bases and 7 bases, in that order; junction bases with no gene match: 6. CDR1 SGHRS and CDR2 YFSETQ come from the germline V gene. The chain's CDR3 is CASSSGTGDLEAFF. CDR3 nucleotides: TGCGCCAGCAGCTCCGGGACAGGGGATCTTGAAGCTTTCTTT.

This clone turned up a few times. The V gene is TRBV27, the J gene TRBJ1-2; D call uncertain. CDR3 size: 16 residues. Looked up from germline, CDR1 is MNHEY and CDR2 is SMNVEV (reference sequence). V lost 5 bases and J lost 4, with 20 bases in between. The chain's CDR3 is CASSAGTQIGSYGYTF. The CDR3 region has the DNA TGTGCCAGCAGTGCCGGTACCCAAATCGGGAGCTATGGCTACACCTTC.

The chain is built from TRBV5-1 and TRBJ1-2; TRBD1 aligns across 7 bases. With 2 bases clipped from V and 6 bases from J, the junction kept 1 base outside the gene matches. Germline CDR1 and CDR2: SGHRS and YFSETQ. The CDR3 contains 12 residues. In nucleotides, the CDR3 is TGCGCCAGCAGCTTTGGGACAGATGGCTACACCTTC. It codes for CASSFGTDGYTF.

The chain's CDR3 is CASIGGLGTDSGNTIYF. CDR3 sequence (DNA): TGTGCCAGCATTGGGGGACTCGGGACGGACTCTGGAAACACCATATATTTT. This chain joins TRBV2 and TRBJ1-3; possible D gene TRBD1, 5 bases. Germline assignment: CDR1 SNHLY and CDR2 FYNNEI. The CDR3 is 17 residues long. Trimming pared 7 bases from V and 0 bases from J, leaving 19 bases between. The complete variable domain, with remaining parts taken from reference TRBV2 and TRBJ1-3, reads EPEVTQTPSHQVTQMGQEVILRCVPISNHLYFYWYRQILGQKVEFLVSFYNNEISEKSEIFDDQFSVERPDGSNFTLKIRSTKLEDSAMYFCASIGGLGTDSGNTIYFGEGSWLTVV.

The chain is built from TRBV4-1 and TRBJ2-1, with 14 bases matching TRBD2. CDR1 and CDR2 from the germline V gene are MGHRA and YSYEKL. The CDR3 extends over 20 amino acids. V lost 1 base and J lost 0; bases outside the gene matches: 8. The chain's CDR3 is CASSQGGLAGEISSYNEQFF. CDR3 nucleotides: TGCGCCAGCAGCCAAGGGGGACTAGCGGGGGAAATTAGCTCCTACAATGAGCAGTTCTTC.

The chain is built from TRBV27 and TRBJ1-6; D is ambiguous. Germline lookup yields CDR1 MNHEY and CDR2 SMNVEV (reference sequence). The V end lost 6 bases, the J end lost 7 bases, and 10 bases lay between the germline ends. The length of the CDR3 is 13 residues. CDR3: CASSLLLNSPLHF. The CDR3 nucleotides are TGTGCCAGCAGCCTCCTTTTGAATTCACCCCTCCACTTT.

The chain has TRBV30 and TRBJ1-2, with 10 bases that match TRBD1. V shed 2 bases, J shed 4 bases, and the junction held 4 bases outside the gene matches. The CDR3 is made up of 14 amino acids. Germline V gene lookup returns CDR1 GTSNPN and CDR2 SVGIG (reference sequence). The CDR3 region has the DNA TGTGCCTGGAGTCAGGACAGGGGGACCTATGGCTACACCTTC. This gives the protein CAWSQDRGTYGYTF.

V usage is TRBV5-6 and J usage is TRBJ2-1; D is possibly TRBD2 (5 bases). The CDR3 consists of 14 residues. The V end lost 2 bases, the J end lost 7 bases, and 13 bases lay between the germline ends. The germline V gene encodes CDR1 SGHDT and CDR2 YYEEEE. The CDR3 sequence is CASSLVLEGNEQFF. The CDR3 DNA follows: TGTGCCAGCAGCTTAGTGCTAGAGGGAAATGAGCAGTTCTTC.

The chain uses TRBV6-1 and TRBJ2-2; no firm D call. V was trimmed by 3 bases and J by 2 bases, leaving 10 bases between them. Germline-derived CDR1 and CDR2 are MNHNS and SASEGT. The CDR3 is made up of 15 amino acids. This CDR3 reads CASSEVRRNTGELFF. In DNA, the CDR3 is TGTGCCAGCAGTGAGGTTAGGAGAAACACCGGGGAGCTGTTTTTT.

The chain uses TRBV27 and TRBJ2-7, with TRBD2 matching 7 bases. V shed 6 bases, J shed 4 bases, and the junction held 9 bases outside the gene matches. The CDR3 runs to 14 residues. Germline CDR1 reads MNHEY; CDR2 reads SMNVEV (reference sequence). The CDR3 coding sequence is TGTGCCAGCAGGACCCGGACTAGTCGGTACGAGCAGTACTTC. As protein: CASRTRTSRYEQYF.

This clone is large by share. The V and J genes are TRBV5-1 and TRBJ1-4; TRBD1 matches at 7 bases. The CDR3 extends over 16 amino acids. In germline, CDR1 is SGHRS, CDR2 YFSETQ. The J segment lost 4 bases and the V segment lost 2 bases, leaving 8 bases of the junction unmatched. For the CDR3, the DNA is TGCGCCAGCAGCTTTCCCCGGACAGGCCTTAATGAAAAACTGTTTTTT. Translation gives CASSFPRTGLNEKLFF. Complete variable domain (other parts from reference TRBV5-1 and TRBJ1-4): KAGVTQTPRYLIKTRGQQVTLSCSPISGHRSVSWYQQTPGQGLQFLFEYFSETQRNKGNFPGRFSGRQFSNSRSEMNVSTLELGDSALYLCASSFPRTGLNEKLFFGSGTQLSVL.

A few counts support this clone. This sequence joins TRBV5-6 and TRBJ2-1; perhaps TRBD2 as D (7 bases). The CDR3 extends over 14 amino acids. The V end was cut by 4 bases, the J end by 2 bases, with 10 bases between. Germline CDR1 is SGHDT and CDR2 is YYEEEE. The CDR3 is CASSGGGAYNEQFF. CDR3 in DNA: TGTGCCAGCAGCGGAGGGGGGGCCTACAATGAGCAGTTCTTC.

CDR3 sequence reads: CASVGNTEAFF. For the CDR3, the DNA is TGTGCCAGCGTGGGAAACACTGAAGCTTTCTTT. This chain links TRBV2 with TRBJ1-1; D is uncertain. The V gene's germline CDR1 is SNHLY and CDR2 FYNNEI. The CDR3 spans 11 residues. The V gene lost 8 bases and the J gene lost 2 bases, with 6 bases spanning the gap. Variable domain in full (rest from reference TRBV2 and TRBJ1-1): EPEVTQTPSHQVTQMGQEVILRCVPISNHLYFYWYRQILGQKVEFLVSFYNNEISEKSEIFDDQFSVERPDGSNFTLKIRSTKLEDSAMYFCASVGNTEAFFGQGTRLTVV.

The gene calls are TRBV15 and TRBJ1-1; tentative D call: TRBD1 (5 bases). The CDR3 runs to 15 residues. With 5 bases removed from V and 0 bases from J, the gap between germline ends came to 13 bases. Germline CDR1 and CDR2: LNHNV and YYDKDF (reference sequence). CDR3 in amino acids: CATSGAGSMNTEAFF. CDR3 coding DNA: TGTGCCACCAGCGGGGCAGGGTCCATGAACACTGAAGCTTTCTTT.